The 28 T cell receptor beta chains listed next were all sequenced from one sample in a study of T cell responses to AZD1222 COVID-19 vaccine (TCRdb year 2021). Libraries came from the immunoSEQ multiplex PCR assay. TCRdb re-hosts the immuneACCESS table, in-frame sequences only. Its copies lack some clones; in the studies checked, an unresolved V gene accounts for under half of them, and the cause for the rest is not known. The sample table records 120,000 to 150,000 clones; approximately 90% of these occur just once. Approximately 3.7% of the sample goes to the ten largest clones. The sample's time point label is to be understood as: about 28 days (+/-7) after the second vaccine dose. Here the sequenced sample was peripheral blood, taken 28 days after the second AZD1222 dose. The receptors shown here come from an adult who received the AZD1222 COVID-19 vaccine.

The chain joins TRBV21-1 to TRBJ2-7; the listed D gene, TRBD2, was not tested against the DNA. TRBV21-1 is a pseudogene segment. The CDR3 runs 16 residues. CDR3 sequence reads: CASSKGGLPTPYEQYF. The CDR3 DNA reads as TGTGCCAGCAGCAAAGGGGGACTCCCGACGCCCTACGAGCAGTACTTC.

The chain has TRBV4-1 and TRBJ2-7, with D tentatively TRBD1 or TRBD2 (5 bases each). V lost 4 bases and J 2 bases, leaving 12 bases between the germline ends. The V gene's germline CDR1 is MGHRA and CDR2 YSYEKL. This CDR3 has 14 residues. The CDR3 DNA reads as TGCGCCAGCAGCCCCAAAGGGACGCCCTACGAGCAGTACTTC. Its protein product is CASSPKGTPYEQYF.

The chain couples TRBV4-3 to TRBJ1-3; D is unresolved. The germline V gene encodes CDR1 LGHNA and CDR2 YSLEER. The CDR3 loop spans 16 amino acids. Trimming took off 1 base at V and 5 bases at J, with 15 bases between the two ends. This CDR3 reads CASSQGRRGGRNTIYF. In DNA, the CDR3 is TGCGCCAGCAGCCAAGGCCGCCGAGGTGGACGAAACACCATATATTTT.

The chain links TRBV4-3 to TRBJ1-1; D remains unclear. This CDR3 spans 16 amino acids. The germline V gene has CDR1 LGHNA and CDR2 YSLEER. The ends were cut back, 4 bases at V and 2 bases at J, with 17 bases in the middle. This chain's CDR3 is CASSPGGVRFNTEAFF. In DNA form, the CDR3 reads TGCGCCAGCAGCCCAGGAGGCGTCAGGTTTAACACTGAAGCTTTCTTT.

This clone showed up just a few times. The chain joins TRBV19 to TRBJ1-5, with 9 bases identical to TRBD1. V trimming: 3 bases; J trimming: 5 bases; junction bases outside the gene matches: 5. Germline V lookup: CDR1 LNHDA, CDR2 SQIVND (reference sequence). The CDR3 extends over 15 amino acids. Here the CDR3 DNA reads TGTGCCAGTAGTATTGGGACAGGGACCCATCAGCCCCAGCATTTT. This encodes CASSIGTGTHQPQHF.

The chain couples TRBV19 to TRBJ1-5, with 7 nucleotides matching TRBD1. The junction had 11 bases not matched to a gene; V was cut back by 7 bases and J by 5 bases. The CDR3 has 15 amino acids. Germline V gene data show CDR1 as LNHDA and CDR2 as SQIVND (reference sequence). The CDR3 sequence: CASTFGTEDDQPQHF. Here the CDR3 DNA reads TGTGCCAGTACCTTCGGGACAGAAGACGATCAGCCCCAGCATTTT.

The rearrangement uses TRBV10-1 and TRBJ2-7; D is unclear. Germline loops: CDR1 WNHNN, CDR2 SYGVQD (reference sequence). Trimming removed 5 bases from V and 2 bases from J, with 10 bases in between. The CDR3 covers 13 residues. In DNA form, the CDR3 reads TGCGCCAGCAGTCAGAGGCGGCCCTACGAGCAGTACTTC. Translated, it gives CASSQRRPYEQYF.

The CDR3 DNA sequence: TGTGCCAGCAGGCGGGACAGGGGCTCTGGAAACACCATATATTTT. Translation gives CASRRDRGSGNTIYF. This chain joins TRBV6-5 and TRBJ1-3; TRBD1 matches at 10 bases. The CDR3 runs to 15 residues. With 6 bases clipped from V and 0 bases from J, the junction kept 2 bases outside the gene matches. Germline V gene data show CDR1 as MNHEY and CDR2 as SVGAGI.

The J gene is TRBJ1-6, the V gene TRBV5-4; TRBD1 matches at 7 bases. This CDR3 region has 15 residues. Germline V lookup: CDR1 SGHNT, CDR2 YYREEE (reference sequence). V lost 2 bases, J lost 5 bases, and 4 bases stayed unmatched. DNA for the CDR3: TGTGCCAGCAGCTTCCACAGGGGAAATAATTCACCCCTCCACTTT. Translating gives CASSFHRGNNSPLHF.

In its sample, this clone was seen a few times. The V call is TRBV3-1 (or the pseudogene TRBV3-2), the J call TRBJ2-7; D may be TRBD1 or TRBD2 (6 bases each). Per the germline V gene, CDR1 is LGHDT and CDR2 is YNNKEL (reference sequence). The CDR3 is made up of 14 amino acids. Trimming took off 3 bases at V and 6 bases at J, with 15 bases between the two ends. CDR3 amino acids: CASSQGYGGGEQYF. The CDR3, as DNA: TGTGCCAGCAGCCAGGGGTACGGGGGCGGCGAGCAGTACTTC.

This chain connects TRBV7-9 to TRBJ2-2, with D perhaps assigned TRBD1 or TRBD2 (5 bases each). CDR3 size: 13 residues. V shed 6 bases and J shed 6 bases, with 11 bases lying between them. Per the germline V gene, CDR1 is SEHNR and CDR2 is FQNEAQ (reference sequence). CDR3 in amino acids: CASRRGDPGELFF. CDR3 nucleotides: TGTGCCAGCAGGAGAGGGGACCCCGGGGAGCTGTTTTTT.

The chain carries TRBV5-5 and TRBJ2-3; D is possibly TRBD1 (6 bases). The CDR3 has 15 amino acids. From germline, CDR1 is SGHKS and CDR2 YYEKEE (reference sequence). The ends were cut back, 3 bases at V and 0 bases at J, with 11 bases in the middle. The CDR3 region is CASSWFGQSTDTQYF. Here the CDR3 DNA reads TGTGCCAGCAGCTGGTTCGGACAGAGCACAGATACGCAGTATTTT.

The chain couples TRBV6-1 to TRBJ2-1, with 12 bases matching TRBD2. With 1 base clipped from V and 6 bases from J, the junction kept 7 bases outside the gene matches. The V gene's germline CDR1 is MNHNS and CDR2 SASEGT. The CDR3 loop spans 17 amino acids. The CDR3, as DNA: TGTGCCAGCAGTGAAGTCTATACTAGCGGGAGGCCCAATGAGCAGTTCTTC. This translates into CASSEVYTSGRPNEQFF.

The rearrangement joins TRBV27 to TRBJ2-7; 9 bases match TRBD1. CDR3 length: 15 residues. The germline CDR1 and CDR2 sequences are MNHEY and SMNVEV (reference sequence). With V trimmed by 8 bases and J by 3 bases, 11 bases remained unmatched. CDR3 protein: CASDPKTGQGYEQYF. The CDR3 nucleotides read TGTGCCAGCGATCCCAAGACGGGACAGGGCTACGAGCAGTACTTC.

The chain employs TRBV29-1 and TRBJ1-1, with a weak D call TRBD1 (6 bases). The length of the CDR3 is 15 residues. Trimming removed 6 bases from V and 0 bases from J, with 17 bases in between. In germline, CDR1 is SQVTM, CDR2 ANQGSEA. The CDR3 reads CSVRRGTLMNTEAFF. DNA of the CDR3: TGCAGCGTACGGAGGGGGACCCTCATGAACACTGAAGCTTTCTTT.

This sequence joins TRBV5-1 and TRBJ1-1, with unresolved D. V lost 3 bases to trimming and J lost 4 bases, with 13 bases between them. The germline CDR1 and CDR2 sequences are SGHRS and YFSETQ. This CDR3 is built from 14 residues. The CDR3 DNA follows: TGCGCCAGCAGCTCGGACCCCGTGAGCACTGAAGCTTTCTTT. This encodes CASSSDPVSTEAFF.

V is TRBV6-1 and J is TRBJ2-5; D not certain. The V end was cut by 3 bases, the J end by 4 bases, with 12 bases between. The CDR3 is 14 amino acids. Per the germline V gene, CDR1 is MNHNS and CDR2 is SASEGT. This chain's CDR3 is CASSEGHLGETQYF. CDR3 in DNA: TGTGCCAGCAGTGAGGGTCACCTGGGAGAGACCCAGTACTTC.

The gene calls are TRBV10-3 and TRBJ2-1, with 12 bases lining up with TRBD1. Germline CDR1 is ENHRY and CDR2 is SYGVKD. The J segment lost 8 bases and the V segment lost 11 bases, leaving 10 bases of the junction unmatched. The CDR3 loop spans 14 amino acids. CDR3 sequence (DNA): TGTGCCTTCTCCGGGACAGGGGGCCTCTATGAGCAGTTCTTC. As protein: CAFSGTGGLYEQFF.

This clone came up once. V and J are TRBV6-2 or TRBV6-3 and TRBJ1-3; weak D call: TRBD1 (5 bases). This CDR3 has 14 residues. V was pared by 5 bases and J by 4 bases, with 12 bases between. Germline V gene lookup returns CDR1 MNHEY and CDR2 SVGEGT. The CDR3 here is CASSRQSSGNTIYF. CDR3 sequence (DNA): TGTGCCAGCAGTAGACAGTCCTCCGGAAACACCATATATTTT.

V gene TRBV12-3 or TRBV12-4 combines with J gene TRBJ1-3; D remains unclear. CDR3 length: 12 residues. The V gene lost 6 bases and the J gene lost 2 bases, with 5 bases spanning the gap. The CDR3: CASSPTGNTIYF. In nucleotides, the CDR3 is TGTGCCAGCAGCCCCACTGGAAACACCATATATTTT.

The CDR3 here is CASSYLQVEEYGYTF. The DNA of the CDR3 is TGTGCCAGCAGTTACCTCCAGGTCGAAGAGTATGGCTACACCTTC. This chain links TRBV6-2 or TRBV6-3 with TRBJ1-2; D unresolved. CDR3 size: 15 residues. CDR1 is MNHEY, CDR2 SVGEGT, per germline. V lost 2 bases and J lost 5, with 15 bases in between.

This clone was recorded once. V is TRBV18 and J is TRBJ1-5, with D hard to call. Germline-derived CDR1 and CDR2 are KGHSH and LQKENI. CDR3 size: 14 residues. The germline V and J ends were trimmed by 4 bases and 0 bases, with 7 bases remaining between them. CDR3 residues: CASSRGDSNQPQHF. CDR3 coding DNA: TGTGCCAGCTCACGTGGGGATAGCAATCAGCCCCAGCATTTT.

This CDR3 reads CASSSNPYEQYF. CDR3 DNA: TGTGCCAGCAGCTCCAATCCCTACGAGCAGTACTTC. J is TRBJ2-7 and V is TRBV11-2, with D unresolved. V was trimmed by 4 bases and J by 2 bases, leaving 6 bases between them. There are 12 residues in the CDR3. Germline values: CDR1 SGHAT, CDR2 FQNNGV.

The gene calls are TRBV7-3 and TRBJ2-1, with 9 bases identical to TRBD1. The V gene's germline CDR1 is SGHTA and CDR2 FQGTGA. Germline trimming cut 5 bases from V and 3 bases from J; bases unmatched to any gene: 8. This CDR3 has 16 residues. For the CDR3, the DNA is TGTGCCAGCAGCAACGATCGACAGGGGGGCTACAATGAGCAGTTCTTC. Protein product: CASSNDRQGGYNEQFF.

The V gene is TRBV6-5, the J gene TRBJ1-1; tentative D call: TRBD1 (5 bases). From germline, CDR1 is MNHEY and CDR2 SVGAGI. This CDR3 is 14 amino acids long. V was shortened by 6 bases and J by 1 base, with 12 bases between the two germline ends. For the CDR3, the DNA is TGTGCCAGCAGCCCCATAGGGGCGAACACTGAAGCTTTCTTT. Its translation is CASSPIGANTEAFF.

The chain joins TRBV29-1 to TRBJ1-6; D is unclear. The V gene lost 7 bases and the J gene lost 3 bases, with 7 bases spanning the gap. The CDR3 is made up of 12 amino acids. Germline V gene data show CDR1 as SQVTM and CDR2 as ANQGSEA. This CDR3 reads CSAKDYNSPLHF. CDR3 sequence (DNA): TGCAGCGCAAAGGACTATAATTCACCCCTCCACTTT.

The V call is TRBV29-1, the J call TRBJ1-2; unclear D gene. Looked up from germline, CDR1 is SQVTM and CDR2 is ANQGSEA. Trimming pared 4 bases from V and 6 bases from J, leaving 12 bases between. This CDR3 is built from 12 residues. CDR3 protein: CSVGSAGHGYTF. The CDR3 DNA is TGCAGCGTTGGATCAGCAGGACATGGCTACACCTTC.

This clone occurred once. The chain has TRBV3-1 (or the pseudogene TRBV3-2) and TRBJ2-7, with D possibly matching TRBD1 (6 bases). Trimming shortened V by 2 bases and J by 2 bases, and 16 bases separated the two germline ends. The CDR3 extends over 16 amino acids. Germline V lookup: CDR1 LGHDT, CDR2 YNNKEL (reference sequence). CDR3 loop: CASSQTPGTPTYEQYF. In DNA, the CDR3 is TGTGCCAGCAGCCAAACCCCCGGGACACCAACCTACGAGCAGTACTTC.